This TCR beta chain came from a study of blood T cell repertoires in COVID-19. Study background: Acute and convalescent COVID-19 specimens originated in the United States, Italy and Spain. Sources were T cells, B-cell-depleted T cells, or PBMCs; the material itself was cDNA or gDNA.

Methods used by the authors: Nucleated cell number was recorded as an estimate derived from reference gene primer amplification. Data came from immunoSEQ multiplex PCR; TCRdb stores just in-frame clones and leaves some out. V, J and clone size derive from that table, while D and trimming were established from the DNA sequence. The table shows fewer than 250,000 clones, with roughly 89% occurring only once. Participant-given clinical history determined each cohort assignment. The CDR3 has 15 residues. V was trimmed by 1 base and J by 6 bases, leaving 16 bases between them. CDR1 and CDR2 (germline): SGHTA, FQGNSA.

Sequenced sample: PBMCs or T cells enriched from blood (not recorded which). The V and J genes are TRBV7-2 and TRBJ2-7, with D possibly matching TRBD2 (6 bases). The clonotype was recovered from a woman aged 25 to 39 with acute COVID-19. The CDR3 region has the DNA TGTGCCAGCAGCTTAGACGCGACTTTGGGAGGCGAGCAGTACTTC. It is translated as CASSLDATLGGEQYF.